Reported below is one T cell receptor beta chain. The record originates from a study of blood T cell repertoires in COVID-19. Study-level information: Spain, Italy and the United States supplied samples that represented acute and convalescent COVID-19. In each case, the material was cDNA or gDNA derived from T cells, B-cell-depleted T cells, or PBMCs.

In the original processing: Nucleated cell counts were estimated from reference gene primer amplification. Some clones are missing from TCRdb's copy, which holds only in-frame ones; the method was immunoSEQ multiplex PCR. The DNA was the basis for D and trimming; V, J and clone size are from that table. The sample has 130,000 to 150,000 clones; roughly 89% are singletons. V lost 0 bases to trimming and J lost 4 bases; unmatched junction nucleotides: 0. Germline V CDR1 and CDR2: SGDLS, YYNGEE. This CDR3 has 15 amino acids. The source of this sequence is a woman aged 40 to 50 with acute or convalescent COVID-19. Sequencing was done on a sample of peripheral blood. This chain connects TRBV9 to TRBJ2-1, with 11 nucleotides matching TRBD2. The DNA for the CDR3 is TGTGCCAGCAGCGTAGCTAGCGGGGGGTACAATGAGCAGTTCTTC. It specifies CASSVASGGYNEQFF.